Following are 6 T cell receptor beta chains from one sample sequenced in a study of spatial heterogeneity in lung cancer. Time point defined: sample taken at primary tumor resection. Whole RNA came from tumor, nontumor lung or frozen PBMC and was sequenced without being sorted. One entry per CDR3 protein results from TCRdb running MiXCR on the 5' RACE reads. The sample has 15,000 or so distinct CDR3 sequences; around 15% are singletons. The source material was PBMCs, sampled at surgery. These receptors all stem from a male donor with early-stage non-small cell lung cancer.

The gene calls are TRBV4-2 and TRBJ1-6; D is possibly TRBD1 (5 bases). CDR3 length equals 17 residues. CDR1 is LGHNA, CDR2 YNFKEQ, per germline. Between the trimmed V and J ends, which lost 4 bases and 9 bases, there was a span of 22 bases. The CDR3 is CASSRGETGIAFSPLHF. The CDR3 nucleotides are TGTGCCAGCAGCCGAGGGGAAACGGGGATCGCTTTTTCACCCCTCCACTTT.

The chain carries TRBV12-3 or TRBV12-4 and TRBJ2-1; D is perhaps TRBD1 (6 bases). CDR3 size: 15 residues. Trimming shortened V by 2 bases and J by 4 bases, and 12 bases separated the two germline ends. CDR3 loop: CASSLRQGIYNEQFF. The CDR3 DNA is TGTGCCAGCAGTTTAAGGCAGGGGATATACAATGAGCAGTTCTTC.

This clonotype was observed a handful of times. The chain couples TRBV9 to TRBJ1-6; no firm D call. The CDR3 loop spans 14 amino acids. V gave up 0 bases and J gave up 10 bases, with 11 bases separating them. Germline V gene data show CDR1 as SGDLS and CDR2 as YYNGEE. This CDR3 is CASSVGPNGSPLHF. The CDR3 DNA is TGTGCCAGCAGCGTAGGCCCCAATGGGTCACCCCTCCACTTT. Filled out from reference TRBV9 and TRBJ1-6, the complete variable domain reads DSGVTQTPKHLITATGQRVTLRCSPRSGDLSVYWYQQSLDQGLQFLIQYYNGEERAKGNILERFSAQQFPDLHSELNLSSLELGDSALYFCASSVGPNGSPLHFGNGTRLTVT.

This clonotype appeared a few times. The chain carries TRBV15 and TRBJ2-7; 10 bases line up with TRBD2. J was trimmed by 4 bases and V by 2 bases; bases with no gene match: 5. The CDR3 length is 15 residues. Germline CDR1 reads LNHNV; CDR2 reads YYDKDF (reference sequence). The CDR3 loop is CATSRNLAGGYEQYF. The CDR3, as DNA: TGTGCCACCAGCAGAAATTTAGCGGGGGGATACGAGCAGTACTTC. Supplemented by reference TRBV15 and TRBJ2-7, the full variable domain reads DAMVIQNPRYQVTQFGKPVTLSCSQTLNHNVMYWYQQKSSQAPKLLFHYYDKDFNNEADTPDNFQSRRPNTSFCFLDIRSPGLGDTAMYLCATSRNLAGGYEQYFGPGTRLTVT.

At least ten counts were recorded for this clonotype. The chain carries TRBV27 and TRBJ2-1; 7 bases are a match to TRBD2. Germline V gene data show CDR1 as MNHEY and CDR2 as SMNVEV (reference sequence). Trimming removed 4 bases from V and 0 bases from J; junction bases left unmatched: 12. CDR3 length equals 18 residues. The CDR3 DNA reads TGTGCCAGCAGTTCCCCGGGGAGGGATGTAAGCTCCTACAATGAGCAGTTCTTC. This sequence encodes CASSSPGRDVSSYNEQFF.

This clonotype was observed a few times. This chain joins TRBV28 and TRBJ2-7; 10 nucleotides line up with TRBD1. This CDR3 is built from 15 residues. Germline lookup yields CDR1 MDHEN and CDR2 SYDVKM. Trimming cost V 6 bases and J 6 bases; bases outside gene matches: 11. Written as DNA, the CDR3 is TGTGCCAGCAGCCTTTACGGGACAGGGGTGGGCGAGCAGTACTTC. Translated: CASSLYGTGVGEQYF.